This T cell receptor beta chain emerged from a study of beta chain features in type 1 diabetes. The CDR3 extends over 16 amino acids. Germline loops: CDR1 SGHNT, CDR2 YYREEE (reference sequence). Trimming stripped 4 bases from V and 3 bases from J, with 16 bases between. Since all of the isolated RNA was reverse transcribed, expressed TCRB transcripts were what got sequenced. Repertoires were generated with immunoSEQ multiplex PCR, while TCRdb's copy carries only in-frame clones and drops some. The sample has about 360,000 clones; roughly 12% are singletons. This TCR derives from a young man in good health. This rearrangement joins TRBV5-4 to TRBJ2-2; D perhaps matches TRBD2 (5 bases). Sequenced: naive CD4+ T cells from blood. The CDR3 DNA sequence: TGTGCCAGCAGCCCCGCACGGGGTAAGGACACCGGGGAGCTGTTTTTT. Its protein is CASSPARGKDTGELFF.